Below, 11 T cell receptor beta chains from the same sample are listed, as sequenced in a study of PD-1 blockade in mismatch repair-deficient tumors. The repertoire was sequenced with immunoSEQ multiplex PCR; TCRdb's copy has only in-frame clones and lacks some. Counted here are approximately 40,000 clones, about four fifths occurring once; the ten biggest clones make up over 20%. Sequencing was performed on peripheral blood, taken 4 weeks after starting pembrolizumab. Source of these receptors: an adult with mismatch repair-deficient cancer.

The rearrangement links TRBV19 to TRBJ2-3; D is uncertain. CDR3 size: 16 residues. CDR1 is LNHDA, CDR2 SQIVND, per germline (reference sequence). Trimming left V 1 base short and J 3 bases short, with 14 bases between. The DNA of the CDR3 is TGTGCCAGTAGTATAGCCGTCGTTGGCTTTACAGATACGCAGTATTTT. Amino acids: CASSIAVVGFTDTQYF.

This clone showed up just a few times. This chain joins TRBV9 and TRBJ1-2; D is unresolved. The germline V gene has CDR1 SGDLS and CDR2 YYNGEE. This CDR3 is 14 amino acids long. The V end lost 0 bases, the J end lost 4 bases, and 10 bases lay between the germline ends. The CDR3 DNA reads as TGTGCCAGCAGCGTAGAGGTTTCATCCTATGGCTACACCTTC. It codes for CASSVEVSSYGYTF.

The chain uses TRBV29-1 and TRBJ2-7; 8 positions match TRBD2. The germline gives CDR1 SQVTM, CDR2 ANQGSEA. V gave up 0 bases and J gave up 3 bases; unmatched junction bases: 7. The CDR3 has 15 amino acids. CDR3 nucleotide sequence: TGCAGCGTTGAAGATCAAACTAGCGGAAACTACGAGCAGTACTTC. It is translated as CSVEDQTSGNYEQYF.

This chain joins TRBV6-6 and TRBJ2-7; TRBD2 aligns across 8 bases. The CDR3 length is 14 residues. CDR1 and CDR2 (germline): MNHNY, SVGAGI (reference sequence). Trimming at V came to 2 bases and at J to 0 bases, leaving 0 bases not matched to a gene. CDR3 sequence reads: CASSYGTSSYEQYF. The DNA of the CDR3 is TGTGCCAGCAGTTACGGGACTAGCTCCTACGAGCAGTACTTC.

The V gene is TRBV5-4, the J gene TRBJ2-2; D perhaps matches TRBD1 (6 bases). Germline V gene data show CDR1 as SGHNT and CDR2 as YYREEE (reference sequence). V was pared by 4 bases and J by 6 bases, with 13 bases between. CDR3 length: 14 residues. The CDR3 DNA sequence: TGTGCCAGCAGCAACGGACAGCCCCCCGGGGAGCTGTTTTTT. This gives the protein CASSNGQPPGELFF.

The chain recombines TRBV30 with TRBJ2-7, with D perhaps matching TRBD2 (5 bases). CDR3 size: 12 residues. CDR1 GTSNPN and CDR2 SVGIG come from the germline V gene (reference sequence). The CDR3 is CAHRTASYEQYF. In nucleotides, the CDR3 is TGTGCTCACCGGACTGCTTCCTACGAGCAGTACTTC.

V is TRBV4-1 and J is TRBJ2-5, with TRBD2 matching over 8 bases. CDR1 and CDR2 (germline): MGHRA, YSYEKL. This CDR3 region has 17 residues. J was trimmed by 2 bases and V by 1 base; bases with no gene match: 9. The CDR3 loop is CASSQGSATSGQETQYF. The CDR3 DNA follows: TGCGCCAGCAGCCAAGGGTCCGCCACTAGCGGACAAGAGACCCAGTACTTC.

The chain employs TRBV7-5 and TRBJ2-7; the table calls TRBD2, which could not be checked here. TRBV7-5 is listed as a pseudogene. This CDR3 is 13 amino acids long. The CDR3 nucleotides are TGTGCCAGAAGCTTACGAGTAGCACGGGAGCAGTACTTC. Translation: CARSLRVAREQYF.

J is TRBJ1-1 and V is TRBV5-1; tentative D call: TRBD1 (5 bases). Trimming stripped 1 base from V and 0 bases from J, with 7 bases between. The CDR3 covers 14 residues. Per the germline V gene, CDR1 is SGHRS and CDR2 is YFSETQ. The CDR3 DNA is TGCGCCAGCAGCTTGAGGGACTTGAACACTGAAGCTTTCTTT. This sequence encodes CASSLRDLNTEAFF.

This clone was seen only once. V and J are TRBV2 and TRBJ2-1; 8 bases fit TRBD1. V dropped 3 bases and J dropped 1; count of bases not matched to a gene: 5. This CDR3 has 16 residues. Germline V gene sequence: CDR1 SNHLY, CDR2 FYNNEI. The CDR3 DNA reads as TGTGCCAGCAGTGATTCCGGGACAGGTTCCTACAATGAGCAGTTCTTC. It yields the protein CASSDSGTGSYNEQFF. The full variable domain, completed using reference TRBV2 and TRBJ2-1, is EPEVTQTPSHQVTQMGQEVILRCVPISNHLYFYWYRQILGQKVEFLVSFYNNEISEKSEIFDDQFSVERPDGSNFTLKIRSTKLEDSAMYFCASSDSGTGSYNEQFFGPGTRLTVL.

The chain has TRBV2 and TRBJ1-1; D unclear. Germline CDR1 reads SNHLY; CDR2 reads FYNNEI. The CDR3 runs to 12 residues. Between the trimmed V and J ends, which lost 5 bases and 0 bases, there was a span of 4 bases. The CDR3, as DNA: TGTGCCAGCAGTTTGTTGAACACTGAAGCTTTCTTT. This codes for CASSLLNTEAFF. The whole variable domain, remainder taken from reference TRBV2 and TRBJ1-1, is EPEVTQTPSHQVTQMGQEVILRCVPISNHLYFYWYRQILGQKVEFLVSFYNNEISEKSEIFDDQFSVERPDGSNFTLKIRSTKLEDSAMYFCASSLLNTEAFFGQGTRLTVV.